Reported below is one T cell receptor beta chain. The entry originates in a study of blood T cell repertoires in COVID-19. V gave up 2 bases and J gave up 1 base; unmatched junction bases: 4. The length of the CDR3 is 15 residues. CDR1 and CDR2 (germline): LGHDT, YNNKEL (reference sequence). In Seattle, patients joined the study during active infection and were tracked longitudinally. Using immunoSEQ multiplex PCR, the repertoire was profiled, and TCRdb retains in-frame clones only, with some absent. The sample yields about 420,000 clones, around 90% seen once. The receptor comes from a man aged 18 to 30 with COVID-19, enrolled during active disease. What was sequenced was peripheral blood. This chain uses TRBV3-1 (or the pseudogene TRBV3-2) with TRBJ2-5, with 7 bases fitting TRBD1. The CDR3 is CASSQSQGSQETQYF. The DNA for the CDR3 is TGTGCCAGCAGCCAATCACAGGGGTCCCAAGAGACCCAGTACTTC.